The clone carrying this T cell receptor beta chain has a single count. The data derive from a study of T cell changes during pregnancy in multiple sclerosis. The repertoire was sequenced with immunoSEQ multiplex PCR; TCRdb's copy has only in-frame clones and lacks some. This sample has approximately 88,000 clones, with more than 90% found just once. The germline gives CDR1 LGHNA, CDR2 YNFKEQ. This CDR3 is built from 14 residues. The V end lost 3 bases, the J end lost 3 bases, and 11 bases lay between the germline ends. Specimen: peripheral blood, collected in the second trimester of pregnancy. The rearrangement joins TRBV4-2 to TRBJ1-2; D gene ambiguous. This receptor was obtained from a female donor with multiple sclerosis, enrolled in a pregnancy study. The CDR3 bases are TGTGCCAGCAGCCATATCACAGTGGACTATGGCTACACCTTC. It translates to CASSHITVDYGYTF.